Below, 19 T cell receptor beta chains from the same sample are listed, as sequenced in a study of blood T cell repertoires in COVID-19. The method was immunoSEQ multiplex PCR; TCRdb's version includes in-frame clones alone and lacks a portion of them. The table includes approximately 320,000 clones, roughly 86% detected once. Specimen: PBMCs or T cells enriched from blood (not recorded which). These TCRs come from a woman between 18 and 29 years old who had recovered from COVID-19.

The CDR3 nucleotides read TGTGCCAGCAGACGTATAGCTGGAAACACCATATATTTT. Protein: CASRRIAGNTIYF. The rearrangement links TRBV11-2 to TRBJ1-3; D remains ambiguous. The CDR3 has 13 residues. Trimming cost V 6 bases and J 2 bases, with 8 bases left between them. Looked up from germline, CDR1 is SGHAT and CDR2 is FQNNGV.

This clone appeared a single time. The junction does not match germline at one end; this may be a read error. The chain recombines TRBV4-3 with TRBJ2-1, with TRBD2 matching 7 bases. From germline, CDR1 is LGHNA and CDR2 YSLEER. This CDR3 region has 17 residues. Written as DNA, the CDR3 is TGCGCCAGCAGCCAAGTGTACAGCGGGAATCCCTACCATGAGCAGTTCTTC. Protein sequence: CASSQVYSGNPYHEQFF.

The rearrangement links TRBV11-2 to TRBJ1-2; maybe TRBD1 (5 bases). There are 13 residues in the CDR3. Germline assignment: CDR1 SGHAT and CDR2 FQNNGV. The germline V and J ends were trimmed by 5 bases and 3 bases, with 10 bases remaining between them. CDR3 sequence reads: CASSRVRDYGYTF. CDR3 bases: TGTGCCAGCAGCCGTGTCAGGGACTATGGCTACACCTTC.

V usage is TRBV6-2 or TRBV6-3 and J usage is TRBJ2-7; D remains ambiguous. With 1 base removed from V and 7 bases from J, the gap between germline ends came to 17 bases. The CDR3 runs to 15 residues. The germline CDR1 and CDR2 sequences are MNHEY and SVGEGT. CDR3 amino acids: CASSYYEQYYDEQYF. The CDR3 DNA sequence: TGTGCCAGCAGTTACTACGAGCAGTACTACGATGAGCAGTACTTC.

This clone was recorded a few times. Written as DNA, the CDR3 is TGTGCCAGCAGTTACCCGGGACAGCTCAGCTCCTATAATTCACCCCTCCACTTT. It specifies CASSYPGQLSSYNSPLHF. This chain links TRBV28 with TRBJ1-6; TRBD1 agrees at 7 bases. The V gene end was trimmed by 4 bases and the J gene end by 0 bases; junction bases not matched to a gene: 9. Germline loops: CDR1 MDHEN, CDR2 SYDVKM. This CDR3 has 18 amino acids.

This CDR3 is CASSANRVNTGELFF. The CDR3 DNA sequence: TGTGCCAGCTCAGCAAACAGGGTGAACACCGGGGAGCTGTTTTTT. V is TRBV18 and J is TRBJ2-2, with D possibly TRBD1 on 6 matching bases. The length of the CDR3 is 15 residues. Looked up from germline, CDR1 is KGHSH and CDR2 is LQKENI. The germline V and J ends were trimmed by 5 bases and 1 base, with 11 bases remaining between them.

V is TRBV28 and J is TRBJ1-4, with D perhaps TRBD1 (6 bases). Looked up from germline, CDR1 is MDHEN and CDR2 is SYDVKM. The CDR3 runs to 14 residues. V was trimmed by 3 bases and J by 6 bases, leaving 11 bases between them. The CDR3, as DNA: TGTGCCAGCAGTTTTTCAGGGGATGATGAAAAACTGTTTTTT. Translating gives CASSFSGDDEKLFF.

The rearrangement joins TRBV5-1 to TRBJ2-1; 9 positions match TRBD2. The CDR3 spans 15 residues. V was clipped by 4 bases and J by 8 bases; unmatched bases: 10. Germline lookup yields CDR1 SGHRS and CDR2 YFSETQ. The CDR3 spells CASSLVAGGRYEQFF. The CDR3 DNA follows: TGCGCCAGCAGCCTGGTTGCGGGAGGGAGGTATGAGCAGTTCTTC.

This clone was seen more than once but under ten times. The chain is built from TRBV5-4 and TRBJ2-1; TRBD1 matches 8 bases. The CDR3 is 13 residues long. Trimming took 4 bases from V and 16 from J; bases not matched to a gene: 13. The V gene's germline CDR1 is SGHNT and CDR2 YYREEE (reference sequence). DNA of the CDR3: TGTGCCAGCAGCCCTGGACAGGGTCCTAGTAAATTCTTC. Protein: CASSPGQGPSKFF.

J is TRBJ2-1 and V is TRBV4-3, with D maybe TRBD2 (6 bases). V dropped 0 bases and J dropped 4 bases, with 10 bases sitting between them. Germline-derived CDR1 and CDR2 are LGHNA and YSLEER. The CDR3 is 15 residues long. The CDR3 reads CASSQDPEGYNEQFF. For the CDR3, the DNA is TGCGCCAGCAGCCAAGATCCGGAGGGATACAATGAGCAGTTCTTC.

The CDR3 DNA reads as TGTGCCAGCAGCTGGAGACAGGGTGAGCACACTGAAGCTTTCTTT. It encodes CASSWRQGEHTEAFF. The chain joins TRBV7-9 to TRBJ1-1; 7 positions match TRBD1. The V gene's germline CDR1 is SEHNR and CDR2 FQNEAQ (reference sequence). Trimming removed 4 bases from V and 3 bases from J; junction bases left unmatched: 8. CDR3 length: 15 amino acids.

V and J are TRBV7-2 and TRBJ2-1, with D perhaps TRBD2 (5 bases). CDR3 size: 14 residues. V lost 4 bases, J lost 13 bases, and 20 bases lay in between. The V gene's germline CDR1 is SGHTA and CDR2 FQGNSA. CDR3 sequence: CASSSTSGVLLQFF. The CDR3 DNA follows: TGTGCCAGCAGCTCTACATCCGGGGTGCTCCTTCAGTTCTTC.

The chain employs TRBV9 and TRBJ1-1; 9 bases agree with TRBD1. V trimming: 4 bases; J trimming: 10 bases; junction bases outside the gene matches: 11. The CDR3 is 14 residues long. Germline V gene lookup returns CDR1 SGDLS and CDR2 YYNGEE. Here the CDR3 reads CASSPRGQGMAAFF. CDR3 bases: TGTGCCAGCAGCCCGAGAGGACAGGGGATGGCAGCTTTCTTT.

The chain employs TRBV14 and TRBJ1-6; TRBD1 matches at 8 bases. The CDR3 length is 15 residues. J lost 11 bases, V lost 5 bases, and 11 bases had no gene match. Germline loops: CDR1 SGHDN, CDR2 FVKESK. The CDR3 region has the DNA TGTGCCAGCAGCGAAAGCAGGGGGCGATTTCCACCCCTCCACTTT. This encodes CASSESRGRFPPLHF.

This chain links TRBV30 with TRBJ1-2; 8 bases are shared with TRBD1. The CDR3 has 14 amino acids. From germline, CDR1 is GTSNPN and CDR2 SVGIG (reference sequence). V gave up 0 bases and J gave up 8 bases; unmatched junction bases: 8. CDR3: CAWSVDRGIKGYTF. CDR3 bases: TGTGCCTGGAGTGTTGACAGGGGCATCAAGGGCTACACCTTC.

J is TRBJ2-3 and V is TRBV5-4, with no clear D. This CDR3 has 17 residues. V shed 1 base and J shed 0 bases, with 15 bases lying between them. CDR1 and CDR2 (germline): SGHNT, YYREEE (reference sequence). CDR3 nucleotide sequence: TGTGCCAGCAGCTTGCCCCTTAGTCACAGAAGCACAGATACGCAGTATTTT. Translating gives CASSLPLSHRSTDTQYF.

The V gene is TRBV9, the J gene TRBJ2-1; the match to TRBD2 covers 12 bases. Trimming removed 7 bases from V and 5 bases from J; junction bases left unmatched: 10. Germline assignment: CDR1 SGDLS and CDR2 YYNGEE. CDR3 size: 16 residues. The CDR3 is CASRPLAGGDDNEQFF. The CDR3 DNA reads TGTGCCAGCCGCCCTCTAGCGGGGGGGGACGACAATGAGCAGTTCTTC.

The chain combines TRBV7-9 with TRBJ1-6; D is unresolved. The CDR3 consists of 13 residues. V lost 3 bases to trimming and J lost 11 bases, with 11 bases between them. Germline V gene data show CDR1 as SEHNR and CDR2 as FQNEAQ (reference sequence). CDR3 nucleotides: TGTGCCAGCAGCTTCCTGGAGGGAGCACCCCTCCACTTT. Translated: CASSFLEGAPLHF.

CDR3: CASSLLPSANNEQFF. CDR3 nucleotides: TGTGCCAGCAGCTTATTGCCTAGCGCAAACAATGAGCAGTTCTTC. V is TRBV7-2 and J is TRBJ2-1, with D tentatively TRBD2 (6 bases). The CDR3 totals 15 residues. Germline V CDR1 and CDR2: SGHTA, FQGNSA. Between the trimmed V and J ends, which lost 2 bases and 5 bases, there was a span of 13 bases.